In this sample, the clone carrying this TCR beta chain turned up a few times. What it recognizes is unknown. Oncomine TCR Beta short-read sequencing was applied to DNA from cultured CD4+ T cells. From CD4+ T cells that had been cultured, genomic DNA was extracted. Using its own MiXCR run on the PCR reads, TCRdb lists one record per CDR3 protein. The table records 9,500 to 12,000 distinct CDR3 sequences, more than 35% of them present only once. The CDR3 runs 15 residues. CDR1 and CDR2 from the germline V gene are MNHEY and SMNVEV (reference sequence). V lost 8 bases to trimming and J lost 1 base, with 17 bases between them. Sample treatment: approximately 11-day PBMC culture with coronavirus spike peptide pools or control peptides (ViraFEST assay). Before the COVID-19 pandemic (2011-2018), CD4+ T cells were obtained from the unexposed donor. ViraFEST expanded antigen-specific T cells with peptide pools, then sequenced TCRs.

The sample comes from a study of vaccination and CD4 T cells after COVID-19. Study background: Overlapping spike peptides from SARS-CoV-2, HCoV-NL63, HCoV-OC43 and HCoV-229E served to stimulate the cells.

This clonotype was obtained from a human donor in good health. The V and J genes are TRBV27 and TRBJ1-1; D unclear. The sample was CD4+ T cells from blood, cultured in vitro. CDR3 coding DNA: TGTGCCAGCCACCCCGAGGCTGGGTGGAACACTGAAGCTTTCTTT. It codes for CASHPEAGWNTEAFF.